The rows below give T cell receptor beta chains drawn from one sample of a study of cytomegalovirus exposure and HLA in healthy donors. Profiled with immunoSEQ multiplex PCR; TCRdb holds only in-frame clones, not every one. The table records some 87,000 clones, 60% to 80% of them present only once. Material for sequencing was PBMCs. These receptor sequences come from a man in his fifties in good health and CMV-seropositive. Both conserved end residues are part of each CDR3. D genes are given only for firm matches. Clone size is not always given. Where it is, it says once, few, many or a class for expanded clones.

len,v_gene,j_gene,d_gene,abundance,CDR3nt,CDR3aa
14,TRBV6-1,TRBJ1-3,NA,NA,TGTGCCAGCGTCCGGGGATTCTCTGGAAACACCATATATTTT,CASVRGFSGNTIYF
18,TRBV7-2,TRBJ1-4,TRBD1,once,TGTGCCAGCAGCTTAGTTTCGGGACAGGGAACGGCGTTTGAAAAACTGTTTTTT,CASSLVSGQGTAFEKLFF
14,TRBV7-2,TRBJ1-1,TRBD1,NA,TGTGCCAGCAGCCTGGACAGGGGTGACACTGAAGCTTTCTTT,CASSLDRGDTEAFF
14,TRBV19,TRBJ1-5,NA,NA,TGTGCCAGCCTCGGGGGGGGAACGGGCCAGCCCCAGCATTTT,CASLGGGTGQPQHF
12,TRBV27,TRBJ1-2,NA,NA,TGTGCCAGCAGTTCAACAGGGTACGGCTACACCTTC,CASSSTGYGYTF
15,TRBV27,TRBJ2-7,TRBD2,NA,TGTGCCAGCAGTTTAGTAAGCGGGGTGTCCTACGAGCAGTACTTC,CASSLVSGVSYEQYF
13,TRBV30,TRBJ2-7,TRBD1,NA,TGTGCCTGGACAAGACAGGGCGCCTACGAGCAGTACTTC,CAWTRQGAYEQYF
14,TRBV9,TRBJ1-3,NA,NA,TGTGCCAGCACCCGAGTTAACTCTGGAAACACCATATATTTT,CASTRVNSGNTIYF
15,TRBV15,TRBJ2-7,TRBD1,once,TGTGCCACCAGCAGAACAGGACAGGGCACCTACGAGCAGTACTTC,CATSRTGQGTYEQYF
13,TRBV5-1,TRBJ2-5,NA,NA,TGCGCCAGCAGCTTTGGGCCGCAGGAGACCCAGTACTTC,CASSFGPQETQYF
13,TRBV12-5,TRBJ1-1,TRBD1,NA,TGTGCTAGTGGTCAGACAGGGGGCTTCTTGGCTTTCTTT,CASGQTGGFLAFF
14,TRBV19,TRBJ1-1,NA,NA,TGTGCCAGCACCCCCTGGGGGCCGAACACTGAAGCTTTCTTT,CASTPWGPNTEAFF
14,TRBV10-3,TRBJ2-3,TRBD2,NA,TGTGCCATCAGGGCGGGGGGGCCCACAGATACGCAGTATTTT,CAIRAGGPTDTQYF
16,TRBV16,TRBJ1-2,NA,NA,TGTGCCAGCAGCCGAGGGAGGGACGGAGAAAACTATGGCTACCCCTTC,CASSRGRDGENYGYPF
14,TRBV10-3,TRBJ2-1,NA,NA,TGTGCCATCACCCCAGGGGAAGTAGGCAATGAGCAGTTCTTC,CAITPGEVGNEQFF
14,TRBV10-3,TRBJ2-3,TRBD1,NA,TGTGCCATCAGTACAGGGGGTAGCACAGATACGCAGTATTTT,CAISTGGSTDTQYF
13,TRBV6-1,TRBJ1-5,NA,NA,TGTGCCAGCAGTCGGGGGAGCAATCAGCCCCAGCATTTT,CASSRGSNQPQHF
14,TRBV27,TRBJ2-7,NA,NA,TGTGCCAGCAGCTCCCTGTCGACTCGGTACGAGCAGTACTTC,CASSSLSTRYEQYF
16,TRBV7-7,TRBJ1-4,TRBD1,NA,TGTGCTAGCAGCTCACAGGGGCCGGGAACTAATGAAAAACTGTTTTTT,CASSSQGPGTNEKLFF
22,TRBV14,TRBJ2-2,TRBD1,NA,TGTGCCAGCAGCTCGACCAGGGGGCTCCGGCCGTCTGGCCGTCTGAACACCGGGGAGCTGTTTTTT,CASSSTRGLRPSGRLNTGELFF